Shown below are 9 T cell receptor beta chains from a single sample sequenced in a study of T cell repertoires in cytomegalovirus infection (dated by TCRdb to 2018 to 2020). The sequencer listed for this sample is Illumina HiSeq 1500. The raw public data were reprocessed by TCRdb itself: fastp quality trimming at Q25, MiXCR clonotype calling, in-frame beta chains only. Rows with a matching CDR3 protein are joined into one entry that keeps the most common DNA and genes. The sample table records 150,000 or so distinct CDR3 sequences; around 20% of these occur just once. The top ten constitute approximately 11% of the sample. Material for sequencing was PBMCs. Receptors were obtained from a human donor in good health (CMV status not recorded). Some clones in this sample may be carry-over from other donors' samples.

The J gene is TRBJ1-1, the V gene TRBV7-4; D uncertain. Trimming removed 4 bases from V and 7 bases from J, with 10 bases in between. Germline assignment: CDR1 SGHVT and CDR2 SQSDAQ. The CDR3 consists of 12 residues. The CDR3 loop reads CASSYGWGEAFF. Here the CDR3 DNA reads TGTGCCAGCAGCTACGGGTGGGGTGAAGCTTTCTTT.

This clonotype has a count of ten or more. The V call is TRBV7-9, the J call TRBJ1-6, with D unclear. V dropped 5 bases and J dropped 4 bases, with 15 bases sitting between them. The CDR3 is made up of 16 amino acids. Germline assignment: CDR1 SEHNR and CDR2 FQNEAQ (reference sequence). The CDR3 spells CASSPPEDEYNSPLHF. The CDR3 bases are TGTGCCAGCAGCCCCCCGGAAGACGAGTATAATTCACCCCTCCACTTT.

This clonotype was detected many times. The chain uses TRBV12-3 or TRBV12-4 and TRBJ1-1, with D possibly being TRBD1 (6 bases). The CDR3 is 15 amino acids. Deletions cut 3 bases from V and 2 bases from J, with 13 bases between. The CDR3 region is CASSLDGRGNTEAFF. The CDR3 DNA is TGTGCCAGCAGTTTGGATGGCAGGGGCAACACTGAAGCTTTCTTT.

The V call is TRBV29-1, the J call TRBJ2-3; D is unclear. Germline V CDR1 and CDR2: SQVTM, ANQGSEA. V lost 4 bases and J lost 0, with 14 bases in between. This CDR3 is built from 15 residues. The CDR3 DNA sequence: TGCAGCGTTGTGCTCGCGTCCCAAAGCACAGATACGCAGTATTTT. Encoded protein: CSVVLASQSTDTQYF.

The chain recombines TRBV20-1 with TRBJ2-1, with D possibly being TRBD1 (5 bases). CDR1 is DFQATT, CDR2 SNEGSKA, per germline (reference sequence). V was cut by 3 bases and J by 4 bases, with 10 bases left in between. This CDR3 comprises 13 residues. The CDR3 spells CSARKTAYNEQFF. CDR3 nucleotides: TGCAGTGCTAGGAAGACAGCATACAATGAGCAGTTCTTC.

This clonotype was recorded at least ten times. The chain couples TRBV12-3 or TRBV12-4 to TRBJ1-5, with D perhaps TRBD1 (6 bases). The V end lost 5 bases, the J end lost 4 bases, and 18 bases lay between the germline ends. The CDR3 is 16 residues long. This CDR3 is CASSGDTDGWNQPQHF. The CDR3 DNA reads TGTGCCAGCAGTGGGGACACCGATGGATGGAATCAGCCCCAGCATTTT.

This clonotype was detected many times. The rearrangement joins TRBV7-6 to TRBJ2-7, with D unresolved. CDR1 and CDR2 (germline): SGHVS, FNYEAQ. This CDR3 has 14 amino acids. Trimming stripped 5 bases from V and 0 bases from J, with 11 bases between. CDR3 in amino acids: CASSPEWGSYEQYF. Here the CDR3 DNA reads TGTGCCAGCAGCCCGGAATGGGGCTCCTACGAGCAGTACTTC. Using reference TRBV7-6 and TRBJ2-7 for the parts outside the CDR3, the full variable domain is GAGVSQSPRYKVTKRGQDVALRCDPISGHVSLYWYRQALGQGPEFLTYFNYEAQQDKSGLPNDRFSAERPEGSISTLTIQRTEQRDSAMYRCASSPEWGSYEQYFGPGTRLTVT.

This clonotype was detected a few times. The V gene is TRBV6-5, the J gene TRBJ2-7; D is possibly TRBD2 (6 bases). V was clipped by 2 bases and J by 5 bases, with 16 bases between them. This CDR3 is built from 15 residues. Germline CDR1 MNHEY, CDR2 SVGAGI. The DNA of the CDR3 is TGTGCCAGCAGTTACGAGGGGCGGGGTGATGACGAGCAGTACTTC. Its protein is CASSYEGRGDDEQYF.

This clonotype was counted a few times. The chain is built from TRBV12-3 or TRBV12-4 and TRBJ1-1; the D gene is possibly TRBD1 (5 bases). Deletions cut 4 bases from V and 8 bases from J, with 14 bases between. This CDR3 is 13 amino acids long. The chain's CDR3 is CASSSYKGSEAFF. CDR3 DNA sequence: TGTGCCAGCAGTTCTTATAAGGGGTCCGAAGCTTTCTTT.